This T cell receptor (beta chain) was sequenced during a study of monozygotic twins with inflammatory bowel disease. Overall study results and limits: Distinct T cell subtypes could not be told apart. Lower sharing of clonotypes with other individuals was seen in IBD patients than in healthy twins. This was most marked in patients showing signs of disease activity.

On this clonotype itself: The antigen remains unidentified.

Investigators extracted total RNA from whole blood and did not sort T cells. A total RNA quantity of about 4,000 ng went into each TCR library. TCRdb re-called the 5' RACE reads; one entry per CDR3 protein, DNA not given. This sample's table reports 210,000 or so distinct CDR3 sequences. Germline assignment: CDR1 SGHRS and CDR2 YFSETQ. The CDR3 sequence is 14 residues long. The chain links TRBV5-1 to TRBJ1-1. The TCR comes from a human donor with ulcerative colitis or Crohn's disease, or a healthy co-twin of an affected twin (not recorded which). Sample: blood. CDR3 in amino acids: CASSLGFVGAEAFF.